This entry lists 16 T cell receptor beta chains sequenced from one sample in a study of blood T cell repertoires in COVID-19. Here immunoSEQ multiplex PCR was the method, and the copy in TCRdb shows in-frame clones only, minus some. The repertoire holds about 290,000 clones, with nearly 90% as singletons. Sequenced material: peripheral blood. All receptors come from a woman younger than 45 with COVID-19, enrolled during active disease.

The chain links TRBV5-1 to TRBJ1-3, with a tentative D call TRBD1 (5 bases). CDR1 is SGHRS, CDR2 YFSETQ, per germline. Trimming left V 4 bases short and J 6 bases short, with 14 bases between. The CDR3 is 14 amino acids. The CDR3 loop reads CASSRGTGENTIYF. CDR3 DNA: TGCGCCAGCAGCCGTGGGACGGGGGAAAACACCATATATTTT.

The chain carries TRBV7-9 and TRBJ2-2; D uncertain. Germline V CDR1 and CDR2: SEHNR, FQNEAQ (reference sequence). This CDR3 contains 15 residues. V lost 1 base and J 2 bases, leaving 8 bases between the germline ends. CDR3 loop: CASSLGLSNTGELFF. CDR3 nucleotides: TGTGCCAGCAGCTTAGGGCTCTCTAACACCGGGGAGCTGTTTTTT.

This chain links TRBV18 with TRBJ1-5; 10 nucleotides agree with TRBD1. The V segment lost 4 bases and the J segment 7 bases; nucleotides outside the gene matches: 4. This CDR3 region has 14 residues. Germline lookup yields CDR1 KGHSH and CDR2 LQKENI. The CDR3 here is CASSQTGGGQPQHF. The CDR3 nucleotides read TGTGCCAGCTCACAGACAGGGGGCGGCCAGCCCCAGCATTTT.

Only one count was recorded for this clone. This sequence joins TRBV14 and TRBJ2-7; 9 bases fit TRBD1. Germline-derived CDR1 and CDR2 are SGHDN and FVKESK. The CDR3 runs 13 residues. V was pared by 6 bases and J by 6 bases, with 6 bases of the junction left unmatched. The CDR3 loop reads CASRITGGSEQYF. The CDR3 bases are TGTGCCAGCAGGATAACAGGGGGCAGCGAGCAGTACTTC.

The rearrangement uses TRBV27 and TRBJ1-3; tentative D call: TRBD1 (5 bases). In germline, CDR1 is MNHEY, CDR2 SMNVEV (reference sequence). The CDR3 is 14 residues long. V lost 5 bases to trimming and J lost 1 base, with 9 bases between them. In DNA form, the CDR3 reads TGTGCCAGCAGTCGAAGGGGATCTGGAAACACCATATATTTT. This translates into CASSRRGSGNTIYF.

This rearrangement joins TRBV19 to TRBJ2-3, with TRBD2 matching 7 bases. CDR1 and CDR2 from the germline V gene are LNHDA and SQIVND (reference sequence). This CDR3 region has 15 residues. V gave up 5 bases and J gave up 3 bases; unmatched junction bases: 8. The CDR3 spells CASSPSFSGTDTQYF. The CDR3 DNA is TGTGCCAGTAGTCCGTCCTTTAGCGGGACAGATACGCAGTATTTT.

V and J are TRBV4-1 and TRBJ1-2; D possibly corresponds to TRBD1 (6 bases). V shed 2 bases and J shed 5 bases, with 15 bases lying between them. CDR3 size: 15 residues. Germline CDR1 reads MGHRA; CDR2 reads YSYEKL. The CDR3 DNA reads as TGCGCCAGCAGCCAAAGGAGACAGGTTGGGTATGGCTACACCTTC. It specifies CASSQRRQVGYGYTF.

V is TRBV6-5 and J is TRBJ1-1; TRBD1 matches at 9 bases. CDR1 is MNHEY and CDR2 is SVGAGI in the germline V gene. Unmatched junction bases numbered 7, after V lost 3 bases and J lost 5 bases. This CDR3 spans 15 amino acids. CDR3 region: CASSYQQGAQTEAFF. CDR3 in DNA: TGTGCCAGCAGTTATCAACAGGGGGCGCAAACTGAAGCTTTCTTT.

The gene calls are TRBV11-2 and TRBJ2-5, with no clear D. Trimming took off 7 bases at V and 5 bases at J, with 14 bases between the two ends. The V gene's germline CDR1 is SGHAT and CDR2 FQNNGV. This CDR3 comprises 13 residues. The CDR3 protein is CASTLPGWETQYF. The DNA for the CDR3 is TGTGCCAGCACCCTCCCGGGTTGGGAGACCCAGTACTTC.

The chain joins TRBV7-8 to TRBJ2-7; the D gene is possibly TRBD1 (6 bases). Germline CDR1 and CDR2: SGHVS and FQNEAQ. CDR3 length: 13 residues. V lost 2 bases and J 6 bases, leaving 11 bases between the germline ends. CDR3 sequence reads: CASSLRTVPEQYF. The CDR3 nucleotides are TGTGCCAGCAGCTTACGGACAGTGCCCGAGCAGTACTTC.

The rearrangement uses TRBV7-6 and TRBJ2-1; TRBD1 is a possible D gene (6 bases). The CDR3 consists of 16 residues. Germline V gene data show CDR1 as SGHVS and CDR2 as FNYEAQ. V shed 4 bases and J shed 6 bases, with 19 bases lying between them. The CDR3 DNA is TGTGCCAGCAGCTCAGGTCTAGCAGGGGCCCCCAATGAGCAGTTCTTC. Translated, it gives CASSSGLAGAPNEQFF.

V is TRBV10-2 and J is TRBJ1-6, with D tentatively TRBD1 (5 bases). Germline V gene data show CDR1 as WSHSY and CDR2 as SAAADI. V was cut by 1 base and J by 8 bases, with 9 bases left in between. The CDR3 consists of 14 residues. The CDR3 sequence is CASSELGGYSPLHF. The DNA of the CDR3 is TGCGCCAGCAGTGAGTTGGGGGGTTATTCACCCCTCCACTTT.

The gene calls are TRBV5-1 and TRBJ2-4; TRBD1 matches 9 bases. Trimming removed 0 bases from V and 15 bases from J; junction bases left unmatched: 10. Germline values: CDR1 SGHRS, CDR2 YFSETQ. The CDR3 spans 14 residues. Here the CDR3 DNA reads TGCGCCAGCAGCTTGGGGGACAGGGAGGGCTTTCCGTACTTC. Translating gives CASSLGDREGFPYF.

The V gene is TRBV19, the J gene TRBJ2-5, with 16 positions matching TRBD2. Germline lookup yields CDR1 LNHDA and CDR2 SQIVND (reference sequence). The CDR3 loop spans 17 amino acids. The V segment lost 5 bases and the J segment 3 bases; nucleotides outside the gene matches: 6. This CDR3 reads CASSLHGTSGGEETQYF. The CDR3 bases are TGTGCCAGTAGTCTTCACGGGACTAGCGGGGGGGAAGAGACCCAGTACTTC.

The J gene is TRBJ2-3, the V gene TRBV7-9; 15 positions agree with TRBD2. V lost 5 bases and J lost 2; bases outside the gene matches: 5. This CDR3 has 17 amino acids. Germline V lookup: CDR1 SEHNR, CDR2 FQNEAQ (reference sequence). CDR3 region: CASSLGLAGGVTDTQYF. As DNA, the CDR3 is TGTGCCAGCAGCCTAGGACTAGCGGGGGGGGTCACAGATACGCAGTATTTT.

The chain employs TRBV4-1 and TRBJ2-1, with D perhaps matching TRBD2 (6 bases). Germline-derived CDR1 and CDR2 are MGHRA and YSYEKL. Between the trimmed V and J ends, which lost 3 bases and 9 bases, there was a span of 15 bases. The CDR3 spans 14 residues. This CDR3 reads CASSHRRAVLEQFF. The DNA for the CDR3 is TGCGCCAGCAGCCATAGGAGGGCGGTCCTTGAGCAGTTCTTC.